Here is one T cell receptor (beta chain) with its context. Original methodology: Reference gene primer amplification gave nucleated cell count estimates. The table came from immunoSEQ multiplex PCR; TCRdb's copy has only in-frame clones and leaves some out. V and J calls and clone size are copied from that table; D and trimming were computed from the DNA. The sample contains 55,000 to 65,000 clones, about 90% of which appear only once. The data were obtained in a study of blood T cell repertoires in COVID-19. The CDR3 spans 15 residues. Germline trimming cut 5 bases from V and 5 bases from J; bases unmatched to any gene: 9. Germline values: CDR1 SGHTA, CDR2 FQGNSA.

The chain links TRBV7-2 to TRBJ1-1, with TRBD1 matching over 9 bases. The TCR was taken from a man aged 55 to 70 with active or convalescent COVID-19. Sequenced input: peripheral blood. The CDR3 DNA sequence: TGTGCCAGCAGCGTACGGACAGGGGAGGGAACTGAAGCTTTCTTT. Translating gives CASSVRTGEGTEAFF.